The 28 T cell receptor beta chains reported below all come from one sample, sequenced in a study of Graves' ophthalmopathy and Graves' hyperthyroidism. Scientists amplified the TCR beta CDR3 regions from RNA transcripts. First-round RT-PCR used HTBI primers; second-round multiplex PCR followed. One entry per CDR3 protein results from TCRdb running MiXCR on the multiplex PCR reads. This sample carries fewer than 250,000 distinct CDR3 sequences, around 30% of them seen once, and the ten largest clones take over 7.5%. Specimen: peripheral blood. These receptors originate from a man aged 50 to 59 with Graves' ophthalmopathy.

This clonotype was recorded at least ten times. CDR3 residues: CSAPGTGNTEAFF. For the CDR3, the DNA is TGCAGTGCTCCCGGGACAGGAAACACTGAAGCTTTCTTT. This rearrangement joins TRBV20-1 to TRBJ1-1; 8 bases align to TRBD1. This CDR3 contains 13 residues. The J segment lost 2 bases and the V segment lost 5 bases, leaving 4 bases of the junction unmatched. Germline V gene sequence: CDR1 DFQATT, CDR2 SNEGSKA (reference sequence).

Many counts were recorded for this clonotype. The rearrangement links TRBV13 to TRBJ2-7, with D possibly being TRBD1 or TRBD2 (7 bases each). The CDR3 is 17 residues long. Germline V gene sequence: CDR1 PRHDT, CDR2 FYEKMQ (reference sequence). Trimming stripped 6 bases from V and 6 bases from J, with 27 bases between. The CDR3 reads CASRRYATQGGGSEQYF. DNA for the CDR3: TGTGCCAGCAGGCGATACGCAACTCAGGGAGGGGGCTCCGAGCAGTACTTC.

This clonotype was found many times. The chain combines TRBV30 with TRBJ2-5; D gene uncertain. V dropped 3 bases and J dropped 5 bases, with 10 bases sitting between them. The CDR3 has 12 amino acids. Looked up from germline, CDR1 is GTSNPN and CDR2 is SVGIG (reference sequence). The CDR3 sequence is CAWRTRGETQYF. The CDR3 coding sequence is TGTGCCTGGAGGACCCGTGGGGAGACCCAGTACTTC.

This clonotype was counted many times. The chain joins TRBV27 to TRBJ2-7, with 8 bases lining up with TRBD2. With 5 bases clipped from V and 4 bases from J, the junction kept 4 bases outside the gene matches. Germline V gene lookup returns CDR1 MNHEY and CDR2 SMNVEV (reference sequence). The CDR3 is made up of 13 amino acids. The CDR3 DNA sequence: TGTGCCAGCAGTCCCCCGGGAGGGTACGAGCAGTACTTC. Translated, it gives CASSPPGGYEQYF.

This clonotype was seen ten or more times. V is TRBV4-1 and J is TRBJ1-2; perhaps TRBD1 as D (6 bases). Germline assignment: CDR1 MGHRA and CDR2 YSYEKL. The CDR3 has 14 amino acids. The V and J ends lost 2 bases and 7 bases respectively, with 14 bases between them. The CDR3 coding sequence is TGCGCCAGCAGCCAATCCGGGGGGGCTGGTGGCTACACCTTC. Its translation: CASSQSGGAGGYTF.

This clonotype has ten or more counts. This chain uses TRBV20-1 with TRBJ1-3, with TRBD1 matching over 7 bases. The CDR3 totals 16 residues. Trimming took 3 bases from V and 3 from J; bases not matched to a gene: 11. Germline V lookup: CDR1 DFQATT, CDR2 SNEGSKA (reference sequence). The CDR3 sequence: CSASQMWDRDGNTIYF. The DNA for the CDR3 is TGCAGTGCTAGTCAAATGTGGGACAGAGATGGAAACACCATATATTTT.

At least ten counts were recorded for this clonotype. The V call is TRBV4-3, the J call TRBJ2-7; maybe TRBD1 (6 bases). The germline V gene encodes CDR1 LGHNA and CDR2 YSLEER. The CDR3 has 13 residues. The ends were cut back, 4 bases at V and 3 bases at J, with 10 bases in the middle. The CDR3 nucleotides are TGCGCCAGCAGCCCCGCACAGGGCTACGAGCAGTACTTC. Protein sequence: CASSPAQGYEQYF.

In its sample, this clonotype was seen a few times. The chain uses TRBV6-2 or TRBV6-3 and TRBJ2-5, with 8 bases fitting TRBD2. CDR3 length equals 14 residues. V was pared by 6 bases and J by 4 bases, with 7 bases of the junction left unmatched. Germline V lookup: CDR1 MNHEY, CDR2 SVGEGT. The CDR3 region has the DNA TGTGCCAGCAGCCCCAGCGGGAGATCAGAGACCCAGTACTTC. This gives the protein CASSPSGRSETQYF.

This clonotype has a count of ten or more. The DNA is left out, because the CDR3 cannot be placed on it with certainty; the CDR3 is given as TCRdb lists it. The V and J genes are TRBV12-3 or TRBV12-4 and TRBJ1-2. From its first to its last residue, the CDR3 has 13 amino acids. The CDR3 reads CASSPPRFGGGTF.

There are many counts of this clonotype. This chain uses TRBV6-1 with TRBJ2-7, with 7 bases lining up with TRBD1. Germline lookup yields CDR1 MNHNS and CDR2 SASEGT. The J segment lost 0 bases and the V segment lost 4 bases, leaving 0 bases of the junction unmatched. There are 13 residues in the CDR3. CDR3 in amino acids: CASSGDSSYEQYF. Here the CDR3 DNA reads TGTGCCAGCAGTGGGGACAGCTCCTACGAGCAGTACTTC.

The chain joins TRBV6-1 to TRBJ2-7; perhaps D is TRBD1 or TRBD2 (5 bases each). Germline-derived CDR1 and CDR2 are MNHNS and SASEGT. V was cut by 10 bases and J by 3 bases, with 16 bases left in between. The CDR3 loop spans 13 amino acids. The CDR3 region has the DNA TGTGCCACCACGCACGGGGCTTTCTACGAGCAGTACTTC. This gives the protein CATTHGAFYEQYF.

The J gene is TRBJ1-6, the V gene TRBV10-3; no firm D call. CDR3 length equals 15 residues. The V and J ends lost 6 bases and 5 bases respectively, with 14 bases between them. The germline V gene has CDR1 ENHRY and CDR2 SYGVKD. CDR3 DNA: TGTGCCATCAGGAGAGTGGGCACGGATAATTCACCCCTCCACTTT. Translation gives CAIRRVGTDNSPLHF.

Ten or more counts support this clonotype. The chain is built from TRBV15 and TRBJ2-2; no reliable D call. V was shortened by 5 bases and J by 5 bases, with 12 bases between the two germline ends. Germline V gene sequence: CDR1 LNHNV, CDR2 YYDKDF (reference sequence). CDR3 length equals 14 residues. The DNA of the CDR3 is TGTGCCACCAGCGGATCGATTTCGACCGGGGAGCTGTTTTTT. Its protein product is CATSGSISTGELFF.

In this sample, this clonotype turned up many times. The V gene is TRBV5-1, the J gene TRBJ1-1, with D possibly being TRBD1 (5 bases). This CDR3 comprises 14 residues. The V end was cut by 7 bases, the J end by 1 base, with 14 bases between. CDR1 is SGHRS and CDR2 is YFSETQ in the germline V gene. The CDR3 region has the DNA TGCGCCAGCCATCCAAGACAGACGAACACTGAAGCTTTCTTT. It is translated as CASHPRQTNTEAFF.

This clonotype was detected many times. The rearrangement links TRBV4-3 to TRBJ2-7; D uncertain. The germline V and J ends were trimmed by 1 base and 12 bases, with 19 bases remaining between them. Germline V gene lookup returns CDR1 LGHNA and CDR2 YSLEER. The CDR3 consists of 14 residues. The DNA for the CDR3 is TGCGCCAGCAGCCAAGCCGGCAGCCCGGGCGTTTTGTACTTC. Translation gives CASSQAGSPGVLYF.

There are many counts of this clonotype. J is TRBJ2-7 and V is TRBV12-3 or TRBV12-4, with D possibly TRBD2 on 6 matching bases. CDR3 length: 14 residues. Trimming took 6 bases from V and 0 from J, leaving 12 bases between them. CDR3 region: CASRRRVSSYEQYF. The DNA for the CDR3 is TGTGCCAGCAGGCGGAGGGTGAGCTCCTACGAGCAGTACTTC.

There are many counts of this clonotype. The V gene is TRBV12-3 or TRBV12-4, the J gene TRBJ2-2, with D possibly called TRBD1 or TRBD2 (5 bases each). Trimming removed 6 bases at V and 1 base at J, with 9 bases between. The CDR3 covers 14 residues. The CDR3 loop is CASSLGENTGELFF. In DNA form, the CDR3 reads TGTGCCAGCAGCCTGGGGGAGAACACCGGGGAGCTGTTTTTT.

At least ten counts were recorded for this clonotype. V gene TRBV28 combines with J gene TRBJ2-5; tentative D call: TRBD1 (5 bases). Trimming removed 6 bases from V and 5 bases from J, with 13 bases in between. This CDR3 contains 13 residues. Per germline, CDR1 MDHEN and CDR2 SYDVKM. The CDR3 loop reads CASRWGRVETQYF. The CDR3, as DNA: TGTGCCAGCAGGTGGGGCAGGGTTGAGACCCAGTACTTC.

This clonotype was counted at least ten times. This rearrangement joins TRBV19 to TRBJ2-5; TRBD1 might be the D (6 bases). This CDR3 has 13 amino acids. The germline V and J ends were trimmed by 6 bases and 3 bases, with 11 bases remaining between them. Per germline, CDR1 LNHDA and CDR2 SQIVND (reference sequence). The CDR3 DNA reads TGTGCCAGTAGCAAGGACAGAGAAGAGACCCAGTACTTC. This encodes CASSKDREETQYF.

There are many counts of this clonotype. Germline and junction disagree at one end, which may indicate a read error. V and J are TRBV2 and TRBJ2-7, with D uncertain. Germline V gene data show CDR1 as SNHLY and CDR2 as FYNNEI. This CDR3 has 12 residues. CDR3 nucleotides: TGTGCCAGTTCCCCCCGCCTGGGCCGGTGGGACTTC. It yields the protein CASSPRLGRWDF.

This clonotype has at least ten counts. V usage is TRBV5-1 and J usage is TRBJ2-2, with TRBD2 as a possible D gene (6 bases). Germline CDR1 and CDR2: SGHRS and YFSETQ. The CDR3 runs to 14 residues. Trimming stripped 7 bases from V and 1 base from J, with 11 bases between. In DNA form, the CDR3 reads TGCGCCAGCTGCCCGGGAGAGAACACCGGGGAGCTGTTTTTT. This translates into CASCPGENTGELFF.

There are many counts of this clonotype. The CDR3 region has the DNA TGTGCCAGCAGCTTAGGGACAGGGCTCTATGGCTACACCTTC. It translates to CASSLGTGLYGYTF. The rearrangement links TRBV7-9 to TRBJ1-2, with 8 nucleotides matching TRBD1. V was pared by 1 base and J by 4 bases, with 2 bases of the junction left unmatched. This CDR3 region has 14 residues. Germline V gives CDR1 SEHNR, CDR2 FQNEAQ (reference sequence). The whole variable domain, filled in from reference TRBV7-9 and TRBJ1-2, reads DTGVSQNPRHKITKRGQNVTFRCDPISEHNRLYWYRQTLGQGPEFLTYFQNEAQLEKSRLLSDRFSAERPKGSFSTLEIQRTEQGDSAMYLCASSLGTGLYGYTFGSGTRLTVV.

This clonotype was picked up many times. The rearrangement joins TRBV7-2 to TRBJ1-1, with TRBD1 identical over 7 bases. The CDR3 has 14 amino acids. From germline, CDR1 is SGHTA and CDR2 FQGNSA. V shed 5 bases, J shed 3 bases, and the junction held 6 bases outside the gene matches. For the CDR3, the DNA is TGTGCCAGCAGCCGAGGGGGCCGCGACACTGAAGCTTTCTTT. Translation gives CASSRGGRDTEAFF.

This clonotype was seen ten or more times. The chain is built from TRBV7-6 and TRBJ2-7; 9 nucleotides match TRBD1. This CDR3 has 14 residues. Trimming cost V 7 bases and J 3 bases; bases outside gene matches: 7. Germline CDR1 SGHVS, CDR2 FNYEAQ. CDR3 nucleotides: TGTGCCAGCACCTCTGGGACAGGGAACTACGAGCAGTACTTC. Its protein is CASTSGTGNYEQYF.

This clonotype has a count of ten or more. CDR3 loop: CASNVDSEVAGVSYEQYF. The CDR3 DNA reads TGTGCCAGCAACGTCGACAGCGAAGTAGCGGGAGTATCCTACGAGCAGTACTTC. The V and J genes are TRBV7-8 and TRBJ2-7; TRBD2 matches at 9 bases. The J segment lost 1 base and the V segment lost 7 bases, leaving 17 bases of the junction unmatched. Germline V gives CDR1 SGHVS, CDR2 FQNEAQ. CDR3 length: 18 amino acids.

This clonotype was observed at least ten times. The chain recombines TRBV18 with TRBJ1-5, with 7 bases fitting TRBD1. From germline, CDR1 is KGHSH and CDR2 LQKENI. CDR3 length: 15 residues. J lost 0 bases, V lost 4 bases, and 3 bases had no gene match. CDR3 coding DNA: TGTGCCAGCTCACTGGGACAGCCTAGCAATCAGCCCCAGCATTTT. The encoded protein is CASSLGQPSNQPQHF.

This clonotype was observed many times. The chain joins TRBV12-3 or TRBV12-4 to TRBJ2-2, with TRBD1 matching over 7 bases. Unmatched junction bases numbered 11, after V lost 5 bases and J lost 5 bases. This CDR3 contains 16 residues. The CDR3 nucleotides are TGTGCCAGCAGTCCTTTGACAGGGTCGAGGACCGGGGAGCTGTTTTTT. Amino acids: CASSPLTGSRTGELFF.

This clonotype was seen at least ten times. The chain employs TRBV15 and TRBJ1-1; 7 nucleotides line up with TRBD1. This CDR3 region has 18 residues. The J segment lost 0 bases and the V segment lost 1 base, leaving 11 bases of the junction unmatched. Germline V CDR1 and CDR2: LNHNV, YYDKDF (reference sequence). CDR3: CATSRVLTSGTVNTEAFF. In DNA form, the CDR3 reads TGTGCCACCAGCAGAGTCCTGACCTCCGGGACAGTGAACACTGAAGCTTTCTTT. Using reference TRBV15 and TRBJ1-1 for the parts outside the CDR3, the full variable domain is DAMVIQNPRYQVTQFGKPVTLSCSQTLNHNVMYWYQQKSSQAPKLLFHYYDKDFNNEADTPDNFQSRRPNTSFCFLDIRSPGLGDTAMYLCATSRVLTSGTVNTEAFFGQGTRLTVV.